This is a list of T cell receptor beta chains from one sample in a study of shared clonotypes between healthy human individuals. Assay used: immunoSEQ multiplex PCR; TCRdb lists only in-frame clones, some missing. Found here are about 600,000 clones, around 97% of them singletons; the top ten hold about 0.06%. The sample consisted of naive CD4+ T cells sorted from blood. The receptors were sampled from a woman younger than 45 in good health. CDR3s include the opening cysteine and the closing phenylalanine or tryptophan. A D gene is named only where the DNA matches it firmly. Expanded clones get a size class; other rows say once, few or many, or leave the size out.

V gene: TRBV28; D gene: NA; clone size: NA; J gene: TRBJ2-7; CDR3 DNA: TGTGCCAGCAGTTTAAGCCAGGATCGCGAGCAGTACTTC; CDR3 protein: CASSLSQDREQYF
V gene: TRBV5-4; D gene: NA; clone size: NA; J gene: TRBJ2-7; CDR3 DNA: TGTGCCAGCAGCTTGGCCACCGGCAGATTTGGAGAGCAGTACTTC; CDR3 protein: CASSLATGRFGEQYF
V gene: TRBV19; D gene: TRBD2; clone size: NA; J gene: TRBJ2-3; CDR3 DNA: TGTGCCAGTAGTAGACTAGCGGGGACCACAGATACGCAGTATTTT; CDR3 protein: CASSRLAGTTDTQYF
V gene: TRBV5-6; D gene: NA; clone size: NA; J gene: TRBJ2-6; CDR3 DNA: TGTGCCAGCAGCGTACGACCTGGGGCCAACGTCCTGACTTTC; CDR3 protein: CASSVRPGANVLTF
V gene: TRBV2; D gene: NA; clone size: NA; J gene: TRBJ2-2; CDR3 DNA: TGTGCCAGCAGTCGGGGCCGCACCGGGGAGCTGTTTTTT; CDR3 protein: CASSRGRTGELFF
V gene: TRBV6-6; D gene: NA; clone size: NA; J gene: TRBJ1-2; CDR3 DNA: TGTGCCAGCAGTTACCAGGAAATCGGTGGCTACACCTTC; CDR3 protein: CASSYQEIGGYTF
V gene: TRBV4-1; D gene: NA; clone size: once; J gene: TRBJ2-1; CDR3 DNA: TGCGCCAGCAGCCTTAGTGAGAACTCCTACAATGAGCAGTTCTTC; CDR3 protein: CASSLSENSYNEQFF
V gene: TRBV20-1; D gene: NA; clone size: once; J gene: TRBJ2-3; CDR3 DNA: TGCAGTGCTTTCGACTGGGCGCAGTATTTT; CDR3 protein: CSAFDWAQYF
V gene: TRBV5-1; D gene: NA; clone size: NA; J gene: TRBJ2-3; CDR3 DNA: TGCGCCAGCTCCTCGGGTTGGGGAAACCCCACAGATACGCAGTATTTT; CDR3 protein: CASSSGWGNPTDTQYF
V gene: TRBV5-4; D gene: TRBD1; clone size: NA; J gene: TRBJ2-7; CDR3 DNA: TGTGCCAGCAGCTTGGTAGGGGGCGCGTACTACGAGCAGTACTTC; CDR3 protein: CASSLVGGAYYEQYF
V gene: TRBV6-1; D gene: NA; clone size: once; J gene: TRBJ1-2; CDR3 DNA: TGTGCCAGTGGGGGTAACAGGGAGACCTATGGCTACACCTTC; CDR3 protein: CASGGNRETYGYTF
V gene: TRBV28; D gene: TRBD1; clone size: NA; J gene: TRBJ2-5; CDR3 DNA: TGTGCCAGCAGTCCGGACAGGCGGTACCAAGAGACCCAGTACTTC; CDR3 protein: CASSPDRRYQETQYF
V gene: TRBV5-1; D gene: TRBD2; clone size: NA; J gene: TRBJ2-7; CDR3 DNA: TGCGCCAGCAGCAAAACTAGCGGGAGCTCCTACGAGCAGTACTTC; CDR3 protein: CASSKTSGSSYEQYF
V gene: TRBV7-2; D gene: NA; clone size: NA; J gene: TRBJ1-5; CDR3 DNA: TGTGCCAGCAGCGCCCAAATAGATCAGCCCCAGCATTTT; CDR3 protein: CASSAQIDQPQHF
V gene: TRBV6-1; D gene: NA; clone size: once; J gene: TRBJ2-7; CDR3 DNA: TGTGCCAGCAGTGAAGGTGGCGGTACTAAGTACTTC; CDR3 protein: CASSEGGGTKYF
V gene: TRBV19; D gene: TRBD2; clone size: NA; J gene: TRBJ2-7; CDR3 DNA: TGTGCCAGTAGCCCGGGACTAGCGGGAGGGCCCTTTTCCTACGAGCAGTACTTC; CDR3 protein: CASSPGLAGGPFSYEQYF
V gene: TRBV7-8; D gene: TRBD1; clone size: NA; J gene: TRBJ1-4; CDR3 DNA: TGTGCCAGCAGTTTCGGCTTCGCGATGGGACAGGGGGATTTTGTAAAACTGTTTTTT; CDR3 protein: CASSFGFAMGQGDFVKLFF
V gene: TRBV14; D gene: TRBD1; clone size: NA; J gene: TRBJ1-1; CDR3 DNA: TGTGCCAGCAGCCCCGCGGGACAGGGGGCGAGGGACACTGAAGCTTTCTTT; CDR3 protein: CASSPAGQGARDTEAFF
V gene: TRBV15; D gene: TRBD1; clone size: once; J gene: TRBJ2-1; CDR3 DNA: TGTGCCACAAGCCCGACAGGGGCTAGTGAGCAGTTCTTC; CDR3 protein: CATSPTGASEQFF
V gene: TRBV15; D gene: NA; clone size: NA; J gene: TRBJ2-7; CDR3 DNA: TGTGCCACCAGCTTTACACCCGACTACGAGCAGTACTTC; CDR3 protein: CATSFTPDYEQYF
V gene: TRBV4-2; D gene: TRBD2; clone size: NA; J gene: TRBJ2-3; CDR3 DNA: TGTGCCAGCAGACCCCTGGCGGGAGCAGATACGCAGTATTTT; CDR3 protein: CASRPLAGADTQYF
V gene: TRBV5-1; D gene: TRBD1; clone size: NA; J gene: TRBJ1-4; CDR3 DNA: TGCGCCAGCAGCTTGGAAGGCTGGACAGGGGGAAAACGTACTAATGAAAAACTGTTTTTT; CDR3 protein: CASSLEGWTGGKRTNEKLFF
V gene: TRBV19; D gene: NA; clone size: NA; J gene: TRBJ1-5; CDR3 DNA: TGTGCCACTCCCGGGACGCCCCAGCATTTT; CDR3 protein: CATPGTPQHF
V gene: TRBV28; D gene: NA; clone size: NA; J gene: TRBJ1-2; CDR3 DNA: TGTGCCAGCAGTTTTACCCCCTATGGCTACACCTTC; CDR3 protein: CASSFTPYGYTF
V gene: TRBV7-2; D gene: TRBD2; clone size: NA; J gene: TRBJ2-7; CDR3 DNA: TGTGCCAGCAGCTTTGATGGGACTAGCGGGATATACGAGCAGTACTTC; CDR3 protein: CASSFDGTSGIYEQYF
V gene: TRBV6-5; D gene: TRBD1; clone size: NA; J gene: TRBJ2-7; CDR3 DNA: TGTGCCACTCAGGGACAGGGAGGGGCCCACGGCGAGCAGTACTTC; CDR3 protein: CATQGQGGAHGEQYF
V gene: TRBV11-2; D gene: TRBD2; clone size: NA; J gene: TRBJ2-1; CDR3 DNA: TGTGCCAGCAGCTCGCTGCGGACTAGCGGGAACAATGAGCAGTTCTTC; CDR3 protein: CASSSLRTSGNNEQFF
V gene: TRBV7-6; D gene: NA; clone size: NA; J gene: TRBJ1-1; CDR3 DNA: TGTGCCAGCAGCCGGCGGGGGAACACTGAAGCTTTCTTT; CDR3 protein: CASSRRGNTEAFF
V gene: TRBV27; D gene: NA; clone size: NA; J gene: TRBJ2-1; CDR3 DNA: TGTGCCAGCAGTTTAAAGGACACATACAATGAGCAGTTCTTC; CDR3 protein: CASSLKDTYNEQFF